Listed here are 15 T cell receptor beta chains from one sample, sequenced in a study of graft-versus-host responses after intestinal transplantation. Only in-frame clones appear in the TCRdb table, and some are missing; sequencing was by immunoSEQ multiplex PCR. Here the sample spans approximately 81,000 clones, over 75% being singletons. These receptors have no identified antigens. The source material was unstimulated CD8+ T cells sorted from spleen or lymph node cells, sampled before transplant. These receptors came from a human donor who was the organ donor for an intestinal transplant.

J is TRBJ1-6 and V is TRBV19, with D possibly being TRBD1 (6 bases). Germline CDR1 reads LNHDA; CDR2 reads SQIVND (reference sequence). This CDR3 has 13 amino acids. The ends were cut back, 5 bases at V and 7 bases at J, with 9 bases in the middle. The CDR3 sequence is CASSQGRNSPLHF. CDR3 DNA sequence: TGTGCCAGTAGTCAGGGGCGGAATTCACCCCTCCACTTT.

V is TRBV19 and J is TRBJ1-2, with TRBD1 as a possible D gene (5 bases). Germline values: CDR1 LNHDA, CDR2 SQIVND (reference sequence). The V gene lost 6 bases and the J gene lost 5 bases, with 19 bases spanning the gap. This CDR3 contains 15 residues. The CDR3 region is CASRDGTYPGYGYTF. The DNA for the CDR3 is TGTGCCAGTAGGGACGGTACCTACCCAGGGTATGGCTACACCTTC.

This clone was observed a single time. The V call is TRBV7-9, the J call TRBJ1-1; D unresolved. V was shortened by 0 bases and J by 5 bases, with 4 bases between the two germline ends. Looked up from germline, CDR1 is SEHNR and CDR2 is FQNEAQ (reference sequence). The CDR3 extends over 12 amino acids. In DNA, the CDR3 is TGTGCCAGCAGCTTAGCTGGAACTGAAGCTTTCTTT. Translating gives CASSLAGTEAFF. Using reference TRBV7-9 and TRBJ1-1 for the parts outside the CDR3, the full variable domain is DTGVSQNPRHKITKRGQNVTFRCDPISEHNRLYWYRQTLGQGPEFLTYFQNEAQLEKSRLLSDRFSAERPKGSFSTLEIQRTEQGDSAMYLCASSLAGTEAFFGQGTRLTVV.

On this clone: This same CDR3 is encoded by further DNA sequences in the sample. The gene calls are TRBV27 and TRBJ2-7; D is uncertain. V lost 3 bases and J lost 1, with 7 bases in between. Looked up from germline, CDR1 is MNHEY and CDR2 is SMNVEV (reference sequence). This CDR3 is built from 13 residues. The CDR3 spells CASSFGVSYEQYF. The CDR3 bases are TGTGCCAGCAGTTTTGGGGTGTCCTACGAGCAGTACTTC.

This rearrangement joins TRBV10-2 to TRBJ2-7; D is perhaps TRBD1 (6 bases). CDR1 is WSHSY and CDR2 is SAAADI in the germline V gene. This CDR3 region has 13 residues. The ends were cut back, 8 bases at V and 2 bases at J, with 13 bases in the middle. The CDR3 loop is CASAPGAPYEQYF. The CDR3 DNA sequence: TGCGCCAGCGCTCCAGGGGCCCCCTACGAGCAGTACTTC.

CDR3 amino acids: CASSDFSQSGGYTF. The CDR3 DNA reads TGTGCCAGCAGTGACTTCTCGCAGAGCGGAGGCTACACCTTC. This rearrangement joins TRBV6-1 to TRBJ1-2, with D unclear. Germline CDR1 is MNHNS and CDR2 is SASEGT. Between the trimmed V and J ends, which lost 3 bases and 8 bases, there was a span of 16 bases. This CDR3 is built from 14 residues.

This clone showed up just a few times. The chain has TRBV27 and TRBJ2-6, with D uncertain. This CDR3 spans 13 amino acids. Trimming left V 8 bases short and J 2 bases short, with 7 bases between. In germline, CDR1 is MNHEY, CDR2 SMNVEV (reference sequence). The chain's CDR3 is CASGLAGANVLTF. The CDR3 region has the DNA TGTGCCAGCGGCCTGGCTGGGGCCAACGTCCTGACTTTC.

This clone was detected only a few times. The chain joins TRBV15 to TRBJ2-7; TRBD1 agrees at 10 bases. The CDR3 consists of 15 residues. With V trimmed by 5 bases and J by 3 bases, 7 bases remained unmatched. CDR1 LNHNV and CDR2 YYDKDF come from the germline V gene (reference sequence). The CDR3 loop reads CATSAGTGEGYEQYF. In DNA form, the CDR3 reads TGTGCCACCAGCGCAGGGACAGGGGAAGGCTACGAGCAGTACTTC.

This chain joins TRBV15 and TRBJ1-2; the D gene is possibly TRBD1 (6 bases). V dropped 2 bases and J dropped 3 bases, with 10 bases sitting between them. CDR3 length: 14 residues. From germline, CDR1 is LNHNV and CDR2 YYDKDF (reference sequence). CDR3 region: CATSRSAGDYGYTF. CDR3 sequence (DNA): TGTGCCACCAGCAGATCAGCAGGGGACTATGGCTACACCTTC.

The chain is built from TRBV28 and TRBJ1-1, with a possible D match to TRBD1 (5 bases). CDR1 MDHEN and CDR2 SYDVKM come from the germline V gene. There are 14 residues in the CDR3. V lost 10 bases and J lost 10, with 25 bases in between. For the CDR3, the DNA is TGTGCCACAATCCCCCGGGACTCCATTCGGTTAGCTTTCTTT. It is translated as CATIPRDSIRLAFF.

The rearrangement joins TRBV6-6 to TRBJ1-2; the D is unclear. Germline V gene lookup returns CDR1 MNHNY and CDR2 SVGAGI (reference sequence). There are 13 residues in the CDR3. V lost 2 bases and J lost 6, with 10 bases in between. The CDR3 DNA sequence: TGTGCCAGCAGTTACCCAGGTTTGGATGGCTACACCTTC. Its protein product is CASSYPGLDGYTF.

The sample holds a few counts of this clone. The chain employs TRBV19 and TRBJ2-5, with 12 positions matching TRBD1. This CDR3 has 14 amino acids. With 7 bases clipped from V and 5 bases from J, the junction kept 5 bases outside the gene matches. CDR1 and CDR2 from the germline V gene are LNHDA and SQIVND (reference sequence). CDR3 sequence (DNA): TGTGCCAGTACTGGGACAGGGGGCTGGGAGACCCAGTACTTC. It encodes CASTGTGGWETQYF.

This clone was found a few times. The gene calls are TRBV6-6 and TRBJ1-3; TRBD1 matches 8 bases. The CDR3 consists of 15 residues. V lost 6 bases and J lost 0; bases outside the gene matches: 4. Germline V CDR1 and CDR2: MNHNY, SVGAGI (reference sequence). The CDR3, as DNA: TGTGCCAGCAGACTAACAGGGGGCTCTGGAAACACCATATATTTT. Protein product: CASRLTGGSGNTIYF.

CDR3 nucleotides: TGTGCCTGGGGGGGGGCCACTGAAGCTTTCTTT. It translates to CAWGGATEAFF. V usage is TRBV30 and J usage is TRBJ1-1, with TRBD1 as a possible D gene (6 bases). CDR1 and CDR2 (germline): GTSNPN, SVGIG (reference sequence). CDR3 length equals 11 residues. V was clipped by 5 bases and J by 4 bases, with 8 bases between them.

The chain links TRBV6-4 to TRBJ2-2; 7 nucleotides line up with TRBD1. This CDR3 has 15 amino acids. The germline gives CDR1 MRHNA, CDR2 SNTAGT. V was pared by 1 base and J by 4 bases, with 3 bases of the junction left unmatched. The CDR3 DNA sequence: TGTGCCAGCAGTGACTGGGCAGGGGGCACCGGGGAGCTGTTTTTT. This codes for CASSDWAGGTGELFF.